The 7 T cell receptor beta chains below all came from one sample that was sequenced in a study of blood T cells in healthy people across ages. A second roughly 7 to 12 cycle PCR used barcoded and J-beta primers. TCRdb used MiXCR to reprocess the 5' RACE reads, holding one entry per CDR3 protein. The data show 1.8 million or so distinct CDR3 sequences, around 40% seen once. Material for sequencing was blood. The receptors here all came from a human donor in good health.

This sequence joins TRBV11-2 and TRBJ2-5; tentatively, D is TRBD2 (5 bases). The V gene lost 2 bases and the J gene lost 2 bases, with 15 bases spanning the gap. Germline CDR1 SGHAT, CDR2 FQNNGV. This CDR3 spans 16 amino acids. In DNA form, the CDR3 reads TGTGCCAGCAGCTTAAGAGGGCCGGCGGGTCAAGAGACCCAGTACTTC. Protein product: CASSLRGPAGQETQYF.

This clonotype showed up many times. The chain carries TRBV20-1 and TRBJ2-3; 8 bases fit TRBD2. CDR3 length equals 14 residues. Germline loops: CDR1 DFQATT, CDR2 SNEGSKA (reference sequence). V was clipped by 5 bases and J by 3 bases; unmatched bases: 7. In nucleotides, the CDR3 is TGCAGTGCTCGAGCGGGGGTCGGGACAGATACGCAGTATTTT. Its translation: CSARAGVGTDTQYF.

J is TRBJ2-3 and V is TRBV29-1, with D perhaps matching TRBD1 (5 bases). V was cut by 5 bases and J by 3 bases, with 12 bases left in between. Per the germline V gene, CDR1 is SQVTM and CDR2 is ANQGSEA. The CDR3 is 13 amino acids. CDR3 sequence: CSVKRGLTDTQYF. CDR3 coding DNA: TGCAGCGTTAAAAGGGGATTAACAGATACGCAGTATTTT.

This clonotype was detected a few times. In nucleotides, the CDR3 is TGTGCCAGTAGACGGACAGGCCCCAGCGGCTACACCTTC. This translates into CASRRTGPSGYTF. V is TRBV19 and J is TRBJ1-2; 7 bases fit TRBD1. The CDR3 runs 13 residues. Trimming took 6 bases from V and 8 from J; bases not matched to a gene: 9. Germline CDR1 reads LNHDA; CDR2 reads SQIVND (reference sequence).

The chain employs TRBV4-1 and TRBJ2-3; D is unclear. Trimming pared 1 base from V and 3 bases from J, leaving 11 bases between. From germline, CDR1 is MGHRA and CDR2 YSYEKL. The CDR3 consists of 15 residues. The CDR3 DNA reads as TGCGCCAGCAGCCAAGTTGGGCAGTGGACAGATACGCAGTATTTT. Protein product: CASSQVGQWTDTQYF.

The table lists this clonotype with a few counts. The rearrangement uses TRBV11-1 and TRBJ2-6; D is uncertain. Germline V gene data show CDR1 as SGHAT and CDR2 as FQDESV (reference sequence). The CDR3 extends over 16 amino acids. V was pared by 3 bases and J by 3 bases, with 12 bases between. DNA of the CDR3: TGTGCCAGCAGCTTTCCAGGCCGAATTGGGGCCAACGTCCTGACTTTC. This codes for CASSFPGRIGANVLTF.

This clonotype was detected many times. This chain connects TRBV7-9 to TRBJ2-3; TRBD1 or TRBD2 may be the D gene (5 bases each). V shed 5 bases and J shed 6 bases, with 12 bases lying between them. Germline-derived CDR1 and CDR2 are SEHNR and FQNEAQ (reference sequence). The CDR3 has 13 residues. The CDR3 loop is CASSLGTLDTQYF. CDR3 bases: TGTGCCAGCAGCCTTGGGACCCTCGATACGCAGTATTTT.